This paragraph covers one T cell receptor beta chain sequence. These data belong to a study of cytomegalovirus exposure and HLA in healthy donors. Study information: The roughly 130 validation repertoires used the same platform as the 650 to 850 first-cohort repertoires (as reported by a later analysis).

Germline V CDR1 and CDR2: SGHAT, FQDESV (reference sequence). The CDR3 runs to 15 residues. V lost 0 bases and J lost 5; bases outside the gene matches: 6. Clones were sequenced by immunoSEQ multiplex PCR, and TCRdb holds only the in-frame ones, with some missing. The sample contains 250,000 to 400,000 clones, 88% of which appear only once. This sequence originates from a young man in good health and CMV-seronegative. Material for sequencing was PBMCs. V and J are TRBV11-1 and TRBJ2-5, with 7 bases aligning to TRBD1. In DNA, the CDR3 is TGTGCCAGCAGCTTAGCGGGGACAGTGTGGGAGACCCAGTACTTC. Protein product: CASSLAGTVWETQYF.